The TCR beta chain described here comes from a study of cytomegalovirus exposure and HLA in healthy donors. Whole-study context: The same platform used for the roughly 600 first-cohort repertoires was also used for the 90 to 150 validation repertoires, as a later analysis reported.

Clones were sequenced by immunoSEQ multiplex PCR, and TCRdb holds only the in-frame ones, with some missing. The data contain fewer than 250,000 clones, 87% of them singletons. The approximately 120-subject validation cohort, separate from the roughly 700-subject first cohort, included the donors. Study results and caveats: There were three CMV-associated chains whose specificity for CMV antigens was confirmed in vitro. Within the 90 to 150 validation repertoires, first-cohort TCR clusters tended to co-occur, according to a later analysis.

Per the germline V gene, CDR1 is LNHDA and CDR2 is SQIVND (reference sequence). CDR3 length: 13 amino acids. With 3 bases clipped from V and 2 bases from J, the junction kept 1 base outside the gene matches. About this clone itself: Its antigen is unknown.

This receptor was taken from a woman aged 18-29 years in good health and CMV-seropositive. The chain is built from TRBV19 and TRBJ2-7; 7 bases are shared with TRBD1. The sample taken for sequencing was PBMCs. The CDR3 sequence: CASSIDRAYEQYF. Here the CDR3 DNA reads TGTGCCAGTAGTATTGACAGGGCCTACGAGCAGTACTTC.